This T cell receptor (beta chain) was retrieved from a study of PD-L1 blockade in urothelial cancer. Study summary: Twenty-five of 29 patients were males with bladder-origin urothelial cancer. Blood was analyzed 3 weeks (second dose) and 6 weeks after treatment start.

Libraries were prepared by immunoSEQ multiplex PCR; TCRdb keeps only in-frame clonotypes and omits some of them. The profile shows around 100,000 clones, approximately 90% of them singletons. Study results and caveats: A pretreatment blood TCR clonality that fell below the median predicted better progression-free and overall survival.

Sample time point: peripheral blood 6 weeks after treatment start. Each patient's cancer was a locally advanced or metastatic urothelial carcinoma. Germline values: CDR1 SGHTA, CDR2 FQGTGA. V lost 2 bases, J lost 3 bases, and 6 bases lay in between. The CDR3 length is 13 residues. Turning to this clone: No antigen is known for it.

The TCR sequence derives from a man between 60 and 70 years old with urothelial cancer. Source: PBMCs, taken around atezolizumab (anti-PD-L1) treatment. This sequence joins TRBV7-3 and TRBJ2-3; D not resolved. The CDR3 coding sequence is TGTGCCAGCAGCTTAGACGGGACAGATACGCAGTATTTT. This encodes CASSLDGTDTQYF.